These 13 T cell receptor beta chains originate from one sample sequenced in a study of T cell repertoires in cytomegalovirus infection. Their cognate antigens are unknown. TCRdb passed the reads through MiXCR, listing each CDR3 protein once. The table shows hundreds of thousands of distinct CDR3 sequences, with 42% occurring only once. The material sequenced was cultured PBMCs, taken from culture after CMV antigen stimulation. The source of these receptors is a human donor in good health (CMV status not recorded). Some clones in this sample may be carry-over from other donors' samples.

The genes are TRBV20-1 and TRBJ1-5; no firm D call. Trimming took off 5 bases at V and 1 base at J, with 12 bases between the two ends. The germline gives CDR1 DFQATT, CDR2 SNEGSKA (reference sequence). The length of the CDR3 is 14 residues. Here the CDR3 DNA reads TGCAGTGCTGGCGCAGGAGGGAGCAATCAGCCCCAGCATTTT. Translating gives CSAGAGGSNQPQHF.

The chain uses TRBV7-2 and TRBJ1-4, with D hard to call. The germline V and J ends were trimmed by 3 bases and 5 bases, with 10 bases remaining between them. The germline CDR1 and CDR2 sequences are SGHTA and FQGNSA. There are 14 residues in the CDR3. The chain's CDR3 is CASSFGRINEKLFF. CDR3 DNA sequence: TGTGCCAGCAGCTTCGGCCGAATCAATGAAAAACTGTTTTTT.

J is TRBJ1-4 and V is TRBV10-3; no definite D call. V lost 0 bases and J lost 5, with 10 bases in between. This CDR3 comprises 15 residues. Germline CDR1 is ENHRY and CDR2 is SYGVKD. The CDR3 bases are TGTGCCATCAGTGAGTCGGGCAGAAGGAATGAAAAACTGTTTTTT. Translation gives CAISESGRRNEKLFF.

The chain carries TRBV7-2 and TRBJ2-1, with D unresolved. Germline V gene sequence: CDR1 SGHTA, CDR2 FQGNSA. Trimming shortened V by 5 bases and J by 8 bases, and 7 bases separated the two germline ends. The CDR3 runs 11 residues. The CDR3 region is CASSKLYEQFF. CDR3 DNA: TGTGCCAGCAGCAAACTTTATGAGCAGTTCTTC.

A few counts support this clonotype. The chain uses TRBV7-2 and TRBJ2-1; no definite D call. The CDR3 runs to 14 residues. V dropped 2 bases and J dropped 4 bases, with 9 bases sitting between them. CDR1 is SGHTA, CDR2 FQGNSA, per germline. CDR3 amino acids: CASSLRGRYNEQFF. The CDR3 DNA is TGTGCCAGCAGCTTACGCGGACGTTACAATGAGCAGTTCTTC.

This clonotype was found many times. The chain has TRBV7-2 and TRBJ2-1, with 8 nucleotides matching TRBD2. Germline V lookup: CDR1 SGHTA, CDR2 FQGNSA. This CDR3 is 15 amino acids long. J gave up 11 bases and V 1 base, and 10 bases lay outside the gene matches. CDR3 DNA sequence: TGTGCCAGCAGCTTAGTGGCGGGGGGCACCCACCAGCAGTTCTTC. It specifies CASSLVAGGTHQQFF.

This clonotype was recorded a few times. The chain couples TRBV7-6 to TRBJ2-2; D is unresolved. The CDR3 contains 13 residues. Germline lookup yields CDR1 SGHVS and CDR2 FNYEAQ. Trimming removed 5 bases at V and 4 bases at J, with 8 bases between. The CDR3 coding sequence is TGTGCCAGCAGCCCAGAGATCACCGGGGAGCTGTTTTTT. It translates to CASSPEITGELFF.

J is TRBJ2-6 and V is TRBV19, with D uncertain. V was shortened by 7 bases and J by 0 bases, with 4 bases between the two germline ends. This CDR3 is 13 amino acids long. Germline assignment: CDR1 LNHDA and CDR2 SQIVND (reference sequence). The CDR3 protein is CASKNSGANVLTF. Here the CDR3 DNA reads TGTGCCAGTAAAAACTCTGGGGCCAACGTCCTGACTTTC.

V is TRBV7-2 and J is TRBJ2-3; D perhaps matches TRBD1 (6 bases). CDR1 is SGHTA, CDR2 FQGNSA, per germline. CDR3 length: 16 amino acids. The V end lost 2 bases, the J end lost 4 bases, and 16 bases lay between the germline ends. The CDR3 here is CASSLNSQGQADTQYF. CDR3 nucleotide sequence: TGTGCCAGCAGCTTAAACTCTCAGGGACAAGCAGATACGCAGTATTTT.

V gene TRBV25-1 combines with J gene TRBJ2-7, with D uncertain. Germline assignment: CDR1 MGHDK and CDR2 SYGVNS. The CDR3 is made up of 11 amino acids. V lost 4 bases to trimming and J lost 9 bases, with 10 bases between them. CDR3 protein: CASSATGAQYF. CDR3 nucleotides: TGTGCCAGCAGTGCCACGGGTGCGCAGTACTTC.

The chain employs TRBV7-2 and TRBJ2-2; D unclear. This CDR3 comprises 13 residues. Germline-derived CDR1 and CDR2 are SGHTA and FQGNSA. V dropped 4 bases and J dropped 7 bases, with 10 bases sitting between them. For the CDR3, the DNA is TGTGCCAGCAGCTCCCCTCCGGGCGGGGAGCTGTTTTTT. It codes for CASSSPPGGELFF. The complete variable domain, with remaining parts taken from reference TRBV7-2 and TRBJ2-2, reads GAGVSQSPSNKVTEKGKDVELRCDPISGHTALYWYRQSLGQGLEFLIYFQGNSAPDKSGLPSDRFSAERTGGSVSTLTIQRTQQEDSAVYLCASSSPPGGELFFGEGSRLTVL.

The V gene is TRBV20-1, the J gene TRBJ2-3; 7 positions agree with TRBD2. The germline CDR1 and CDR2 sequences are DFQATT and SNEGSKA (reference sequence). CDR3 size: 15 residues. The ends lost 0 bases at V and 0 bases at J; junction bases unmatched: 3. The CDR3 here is CSARDGSGSTDTQYF. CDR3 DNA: TGCAGTGCTAGAGATGGTAGCGGGAGCACAGATACGCAGTATTTT.

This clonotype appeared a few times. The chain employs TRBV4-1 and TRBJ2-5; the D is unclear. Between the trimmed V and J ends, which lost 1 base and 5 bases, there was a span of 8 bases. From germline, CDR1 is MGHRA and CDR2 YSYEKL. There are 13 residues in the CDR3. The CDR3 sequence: CASSQALRETQYF. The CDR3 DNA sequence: TGCGCCAGCAGCCAAGCTCTGAGGGAGACCCAGTACTTC.